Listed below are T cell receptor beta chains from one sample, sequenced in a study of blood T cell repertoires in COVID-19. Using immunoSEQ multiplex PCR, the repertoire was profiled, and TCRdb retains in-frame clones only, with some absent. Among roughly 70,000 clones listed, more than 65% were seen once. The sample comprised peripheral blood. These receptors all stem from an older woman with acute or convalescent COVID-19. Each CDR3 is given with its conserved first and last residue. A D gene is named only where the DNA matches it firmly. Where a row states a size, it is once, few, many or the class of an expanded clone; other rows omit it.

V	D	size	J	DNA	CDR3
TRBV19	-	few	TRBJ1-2	TGTGCCAGTAGTGCTAACAAAGGGAGCGGCTACACCTTC	CASSANKGSGYTF
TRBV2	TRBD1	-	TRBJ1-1	TGTGCCAGCAGTGCTGGAGACAGGGGGAGGACTGAAGCTTTCTTT	CASSAGDRGRTEAFF
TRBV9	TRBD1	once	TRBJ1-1	TGTGCCAGCAGCGTAGCGCCCGGGACAGGGTCGTGGGGTACTGAAGCTTTCTTT	CASSVAPGTGSWGTEAFF
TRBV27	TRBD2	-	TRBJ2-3	TGTGCCAGCAGTTTATCTTGGCCTAGCGGGGCGAGCACAGATACGCAGTATTTT	CASSLSWPSGASTDTQYF
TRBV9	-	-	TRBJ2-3	TGTGCCAGCAGCTTCACAGACACAGATACGCAGTATTTT	CASSFTDTDTQYF
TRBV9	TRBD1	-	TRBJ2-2	TGTGCCAGCAGCGCGGGACAGGGGGGGACCGGGGAGCTGTTTTTT	CASSAGQGGTGELFF
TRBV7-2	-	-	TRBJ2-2	TGTGCCAGCAGCTTAGCGGGGGGCGGGGAGCTGTTTTTT	CASSLAGGGELFF
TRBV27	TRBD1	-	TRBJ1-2	TGTGCCAGCAGTTTAGTGGGACAGGGGGGGAGCTATGGCTACACCTTC	CASSLVGQGGSYGYTF
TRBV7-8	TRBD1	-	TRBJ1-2	TGTGCCAGCAGCTCCGGGACAGATTCTAACTATGGCTACACCTTC	CASSSGTDSNYGYTF
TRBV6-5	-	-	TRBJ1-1	TGTGCCAGCAAGACCGGTAAACAGGGAAACACTGAAGCTTTCTTT	CASKTGKQGNTEAFF
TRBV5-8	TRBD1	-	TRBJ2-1	TGTGCCAGCAGCTCATGGACAGGGGGGGGTGAGCAGTTCTTC	CASSSWTGGGEQFF
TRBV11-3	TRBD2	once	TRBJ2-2	TGTGCCAGCAGCCCCAGCCCGGGACTAGATAACACCGGGGAGCTGTTTTTT	CASSPSPGLDNTGELFF
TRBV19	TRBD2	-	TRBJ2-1	TGTGCCAGTAGCCAGAAGCGGGGATCTGAGCAGTTCTTC	CASSQKRGSEQFF
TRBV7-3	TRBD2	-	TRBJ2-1	TGTGCCAGCAGCTTAACAACGGGGGGGCCGCGCAATGAGCAGTTCTTC	CASSLTTGGPRNEQFF
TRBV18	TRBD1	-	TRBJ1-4	TGTGCCAGCTCACCCCGGACAGGGGAAAGTGAAAAACTGTTTTTT	CASSPRTGESEKLFF
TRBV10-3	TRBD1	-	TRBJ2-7	TGTGCCATCGCTGACCTAACCTCAAACTTGAGGGGGCGGGACGAGCAGTACTTC	CAIADLTSNLRGRDEQYF
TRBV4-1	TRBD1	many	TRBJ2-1	TGCGCCAGCAGCCAGGGAGACAGGGGGCCAGGTGAGCAGTTCTTC	CASSQGDRGPGEQFF
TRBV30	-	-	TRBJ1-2	TGTGCCTGGAAGGGGGACAACTATGGCTACACCTTC	CAWKGDNYGYTF
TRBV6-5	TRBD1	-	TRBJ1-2	TGTGCCAGCATTCCGACAGGGGGGAACTATGGCTACACCTTC	CASIPTGGNYGYTF
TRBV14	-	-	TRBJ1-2	TGTGCCAGCAGCCAAGACTGGCGGGCCGGCTACACCTTC	CASSQDWRAGYTF
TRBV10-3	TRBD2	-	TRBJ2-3	TGTGCCATCAGTGGTCCAGCGGGGGCCGATACGCAGTATTTT	CAISGPAGADTQYF
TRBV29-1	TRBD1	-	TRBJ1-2	TGCAGCGCTGGACAGGGTCAATTGGATGGCTACACCTTC	CSAGQGQLDGYTF
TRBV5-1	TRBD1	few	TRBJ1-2	TGCGCCAGCAGCTTGTCAGGGGGCGACTATGGCTACACCTTC	CASSLSGGDYGYTF
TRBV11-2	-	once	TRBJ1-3	TGTGCCAGCAGCTTAGATGGAGGGGTCGGAAACACCATATATTTT	CASSLDGGVGNTIYF
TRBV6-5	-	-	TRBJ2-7	TGTGCCAGCAGTCCGGGACAAGTCCCCGAGCAGTACTTC	CASSPGQVPEQYF
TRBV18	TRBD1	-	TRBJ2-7	TGTGCCAGCTCACTGGGACAGGGGGCTAACGAGCAGTACTTC	CASSLGQGANEQYF
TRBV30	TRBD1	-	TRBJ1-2	TGTGCCTGGAGTGGGGAGATCCGGGCCAGGGGGATCTTTAACTATGGCTACACCTTC	CAWSGEIRARGIFNYGYTF
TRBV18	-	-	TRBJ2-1	TGTGCCAGCTCACCAAGCACAGCGAAGGGGGACAATGAGCAGTTCTTC	CASSPSTAKGDNEQFF
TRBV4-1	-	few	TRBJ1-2	TGCGCCAGCAGCCAAGTGATAGGGGGTGGCTACACCTTC	CASSQVIGGGYTF
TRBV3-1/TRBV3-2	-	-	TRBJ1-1	TGTGCCAGCAGCCAAGGTCTCGGCGGCGAGTACTGGCGGGGCAAAGCTTTCTTT	CASSQGLGGEYWRGKAFF
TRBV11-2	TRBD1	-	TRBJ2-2	TGTGCCAGCAGAGATCAGAGGGGACAGGGCGTACAAAGCACCGGGGAGCTGTTTTTT	CASRDQRGQGVQSTGELFF
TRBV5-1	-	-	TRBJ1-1	TGCGCCAGCAGCTTCGGTCCGCAAAACACTGAAGCTTTCTTT	CASSFGPQNTEAFF
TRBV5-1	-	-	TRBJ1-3	TGCGCCAGCAGCTTGGCAGGCCTCAGCAGCTCTGGAAACACCATATATTTT	CASSLAGLSSSGNTIYF
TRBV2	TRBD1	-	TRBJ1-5	TGTGCCAGCACTCCGGACAGGGCTAGCAATCAGCCCCAGCATTTT	CASTPDRASNQPQHF
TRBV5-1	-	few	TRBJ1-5	TGCGCCAGCAGCTTCCGACAGGACTCGGAGCCCCAGCATTTT	CASSFRQDSEPQHF
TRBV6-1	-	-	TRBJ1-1	TGTGCCAGCAGTGAAGTCCTCGTATTAGACAGTTCTAGGACTGAAGCTTTCTTT	CASSEVLVLDSSRTEAFF
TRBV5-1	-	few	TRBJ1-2	TGCGCCAGCAGCTCCCCCGGGAGAAAAGGGGAGGACGGCTACACCTTC	CASSSPGRKGEDGYTF
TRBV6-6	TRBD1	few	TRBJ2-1	TGTGCCAGCAGTCGCCGGGACAGGGGGCGCGGAAGCAATGAGCAGTTCTTC	CASSRRDRGRGSNEQFF
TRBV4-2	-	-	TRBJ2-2	TGTGCCAGCAGCCAAGGCCCCGAGGGTCACACCGGGGAGCTGTTTTTT	CASSQGPEGHTGELFF
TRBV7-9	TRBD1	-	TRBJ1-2	TGTGCCAGCAGCGGATCAGGGGGCTTAGGGGGCTACACCTTC	CASSGSGGLGGYTF
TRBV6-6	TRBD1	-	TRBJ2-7	TGTGCCAGCAGTTACTTGGGACAGGGGGCTTACGAGCAGTACTTC	CASSYLGQGAYEQYF
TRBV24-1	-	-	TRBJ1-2	TGTGCCACCAGTGATTTGCTACAGGATAAGGGCTACACCTTC	CATSDLLQDKGYTF
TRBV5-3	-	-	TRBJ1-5	TGTGCCAGAGCGGCTAGGGGTGGGGATCAGCCCCAGCATTTT	CARAARGGDQPQHF
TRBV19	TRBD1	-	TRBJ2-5	TGTGCCAGTAGTAGTGGACAGGGGGCTCAAGAGACCCAGTACTTC	CASSSGQGAQETQYF
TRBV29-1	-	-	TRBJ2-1	TGCAGCGTAAGACAGAGGAGCTCCTACAATGAGCAGTTCTTC	CSVRQRSSYNEQFF
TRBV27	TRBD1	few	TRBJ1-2	TGTGCCAGCAGCCCACAGGGGGCTAACTATGGCTACACCTTC	CASSPQGANYGYTF
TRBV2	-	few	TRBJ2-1	TGTGCCAGCAGTGAATCCCGACAGTTAGAGTTCTTC	CASSESRQLEFF
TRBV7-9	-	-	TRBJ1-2	TGTGCCAGCAGCTTAGCGGGCAGGGTTGGCTACACCTTC	CASSLAGRVGYTF
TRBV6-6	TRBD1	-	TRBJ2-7	TGTGCCACCTCCCAGGGGGTCCTTGCCGAGCAGTACTTC	CATSQGVLAEQYF
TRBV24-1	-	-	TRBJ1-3	TGTGCCACCAGTGATCACCCTCAGGGGCTAGGGGGAAACACCATATATTTT	CATSDHPQGLGGNTIYF
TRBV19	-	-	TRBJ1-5	TGTGCCAGTACCGGGGTTTTGGGGCCCCAGCATTTT	CASTGVLGPQHF
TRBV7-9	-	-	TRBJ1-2	TGTGCCAGCAGCCCAACAGGGTTTCGGGGCTACACCTTC	CASSPTGFRGYTF
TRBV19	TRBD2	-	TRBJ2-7	TGTGCCAGTAGCGGGCTAGCGGGGGACGAGCAGTACTTC	CASSGLAGDEQYF
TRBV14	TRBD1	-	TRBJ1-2	TGTGCCAGCAGCGCCCGACAGGGGTGGAACTATGGCTACACCTTC	CASSARQGWNYGYTF
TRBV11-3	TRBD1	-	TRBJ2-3	TGTGCCAGCAGCTCCGGACAGGGAACGCAGTATTTT	CASSSGQGTQYF
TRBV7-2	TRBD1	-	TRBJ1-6	TGTGCCAGCAGCCTTTCCGGACAGGCACATAATTCACCCCTCCACTTT	CASSLSGQAHNSPLHF
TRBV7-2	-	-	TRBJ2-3	TGTGCCAGCAGATTCTCCGGGACTAGCACAGATACGCAGTATTTT	CASRFSGTSTDTQYF
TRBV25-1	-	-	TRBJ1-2	TGTGCCAGCCGCCACTCGGGGGGCGGGGGCTACACCTTC	CASRHSGGGGYTF
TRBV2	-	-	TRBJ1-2	TGTGCCAGCATGGCCAACTATGGCTACACCTTC	CASMANYGYTF
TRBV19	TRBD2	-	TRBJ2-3	TGTGCCAGTAGACCAGCGGGGGGGCGGTCAGATACGCAGTATTTT	CASRPAGGRSDTQYF